The T cell receptor (beta chain) described here comes from a study of blood T cell repertoires in COVID-19. Germline CDR1 MNHEY, CDR2 SVGEGT. V shed 6 bases and J shed 15 bases, with 18 bases lying between them. CDR3 size: 12 residues. Authors' data handling: How many nucleated cells were present was estimated from reference gene primer amplification. Sequenced by immunoSEQ multiplex PCR; TCRdb stores in-frame clones only, minus some. The V and J calls and clone size are taken from that table; D and trimming were inferred from the DNA. The table lists about 300,000 clones, approximately 86% of them singletons. This clone was counted a single time.

The rearrangement joins TRBV6-2 or TRBV6-3 to TRBJ1-5; possibly TRBD1 for D (5 bases). Material: peripheral blood. The TCR sequence derives from a young man with active or convalescent COVID-19. The CDR3 is CASSSGHLPGHF. As DNA, the CDR3 is TGTGCCAGCAGCTCCGGACACCTCCCGGGGCATTTT.